The entry below gives a single T cell receptor (beta chain) sequence along with its context. The data belong to a study of Tregs in tolerant kidney transplant recipients. CDR1 and CDR2 from the germline V gene are SEHNR and FQNEAQ (reference sequence). The V and J ends lost 5 bases and 5 bases respectively, with 19 bases between them. The CDR3 is made up of 16 amino acids. Profiling relied on immunoSEQ multiplex PCR, and the TCRdb table lists in-frame clones only, not all of them. The data show tens of thousands of clones, roughly 92% seen once. The chain recombines TRBV7-9 with TRBJ1-3, with a tentative D call TRBD1 (5 bases). The TCR sequence derives from a human donor in good health. Sequencing used CD8+ T cells from blood. Here the CDR3 reads CASSASRDGGRNTIYF. The DNA for the CDR3 is TGTGCCAGCAGCGCAAGCCGGGACGGGGGAAGAAACACCATATATTTT. Combining the CDR3 with reference TRBV7-9 and TRBJ1-3 gives the whole variable domain DTGVSQNPRHKITKRGQNVTFRCDPISEHNRLYWYRQTLGQGPEFLTYFQNEAQLEKSRLLSDRFSAERPKGSFSTLEIQRTEQGDSAMYLCASSASRDGGRNTIYFGEGSWLTVV.